This TCR beta chain was retrieved from a study of shared clonotypes between healthy human individuals. Looking at the study overall: A couple of women and three men aged 18 to 49 served as donors. Each donor's CD8 memory used one plate, CD8 naive two, each CD4 subset three.

Study-level results: Relative to their counterparts shared across all four donors, non-shared clonotypes exhibited diminished generation probabilities.

For this clone: Its antigen is undetermined.

Sorted-subset replicate PCRs used around 200 ng DNA, about 30,000 T cell genomes. Profiled with immunoSEQ multiplex PCR; TCRdb holds only in-frame clones, not every one. The table lists more than 550,000 clones, roughly 72% of them singletons. V lost 3 bases and J lost 9, with 14 bases in between. Germline V gives CDR1 LNHNV, CDR2 YYDKDF (reference sequence). This CDR3 contains 13 residues. The clonotype comes from a young woman in good health. The chain links TRBV15 to TRBJ2-5; D is ambiguous. Sequenced input: memory CD4+ T cells sorted from blood. Subset denoted: CD45RA-negative fraction. This CDR3 is CATSSDRSPSQYF. CDR3 coding DNA: TGTGCCACCAGCAGCGACCGATCTCCCTCCCAGTACTTC. The whole variable domain, filled in from reference TRBV15 and TRBJ2-5, reads DAMVIQNPRYQVTQFGKPVTLSCSQTLNHNVMYWYQQKSSQAPKLLFHYYDKDFNNEADTPDNFQSRRPNTSFCFLDIRSPGLGDTAMYLCATSSDRSPSQYFGPGTRLLVL.